The next 8 T cell receptor beta chains were all read from a single sample in a study of blood T cell repertoires in COVID-19. The protocol was immunoSEQ multiplex PCR, while the TCRdb copy is restricted to in-frame clones and leaves out a portion. This table has a few hundred thousand clones, about 80% appearing once. The sequenced material came from PBMCs or T cells enriched from blood (not recorded which). Source of these receptors: a man in his forties or fifties who had recovered from COVID-19.

A single count supports this clone. V and J are TRBV27 and TRBJ2-7, with D uncertain. Germline V gene sequence: CDR1 MNHEY, CDR2 SMNVEV (reference sequence). V lost 5 bases, J lost 6 bases, and 11 bases lay in between. CDR3 length: 12 residues. DNA of the CDR3: TGTGCCAGCAGTCTAACACGCGGCGAGCAGTACTTC. Amino acids: CASSLTRGEQYF.

The rearrangement links TRBV7-2 to TRBJ1-3, with no clear D. V lost 5 bases, J lost 3 bases, and 8 bases lay in between. Germline values: CDR1 SGHTA, CDR2 FQGNSA. The CDR3 has 13 residues. DNA of the CDR3: TGTGCCAGCAGCAGCAGGCATGGAAACACCATATATTTT. As protein: CASSSRHGNTIYF.

The chain recombines TRBV20-1 with TRBJ2-5; TRBD2 agrees at 11 bases. The trim removed 3 bases at V and 4 bases at J, leaving 10 bases unmatched. The CDR3 sequence is 16 residues long. Germline lookup yields CDR1 DFQATT and CDR2 SNEGSKA (reference sequence). The CDR3 loop is CSASTLAGGRGETQYF. CDR3 bases: TGCAGTGCTAGTACGCTAGCGGGGGGTCGTGGAGAGACCCAGTACTTC.

The CDR3 DNA follows: TGTGCCAGCAGTTTAGGGGGACAGGGGTGGAATTCACCCCTCCACTTT. Its protein is CASSLGGQGWNSPLHF. This chain links TRBV27 with TRBJ1-6; 10 positions agree with TRBD1. The CDR3 is 16 amino acids. Germline CDR1 reads MNHEY; CDR2 reads SMNVEV (reference sequence). V lost 2 bases and J lost 7; bases outside the gene matches: 5.

The V and J genes are TRBV28 and TRBJ2-2, with a tentative D call TRBD1 (6 bases). Trimming cost V 11 bases and J 5 bases, with 24 bases left between them. This CDR3 spans 16 amino acids. Germline assignment: CDR1 MDHEN and CDR2 SYDVKM. The CDR3 protein is CAVRRGSGSRTGELFF. The CDR3 DNA is TGTGCCGTGAGAAGGGGGTCAGGCAGCCGTACCGGGGAGCTGTTTTTT.

The rearrangement joins TRBV18 to TRBJ2-1; 8 positions match TRBD1. The CDR3 covers 17 residues. Unmatched junction bases numbered 17, after V lost 4 bases and J lost 9 bases. From germline, CDR1 is KGHSH and CDR2 LQKENI. CDR3 amino acids: CASSRTGDRGRGPEQFF. DNA for the CDR3: TGTGCCAGCTCACGGACGGGAGACAGGGGTCGTGGTCCTGAGCAGTTCTTC.

This clone was counted only a few times. The chain recombines TRBV10-3 with TRBJ1-4, with a weak D call TRBD1 (6 bases). CDR3 length equals 17 residues. Trimming left V 4 bases short and J 0 bases short, with 15 bases between. The germline CDR1 and CDR2 sequences are ENHRY and SYGVKD. The CDR3: CAISVRQGTATNEKLFF. CDR3 in DNA: TGTGCCATCAGTGTAAGGCAGGGGACCGCAACTAATGAAAAACTGTTTTTT.

The chain uses TRBV14 and TRBJ1-1; TRBD1 is a possible D gene (5 bases). Trimming pared 3 bases from V and 0 bases from J, leaving 14 bases between. The CDR3 contains 16 residues. CDR1 is SGHDN and CDR2 is FVKESK in the germline V gene. CDR3: CASSQGPRILNTEAFF. In DNA, the CDR3 is TGTGCCAGCAGCCAGGGGCCCAGGATCCTGAACACTGAAGCTTTCTTT.